This TCR beta chain was captured by sequencing in a study of T cells in Graves' hyperthyroidism and ophthalmopathy. In this sample, this clonotype turned up many times. Template material for amplifying TCR beta CDR3 regions consisted of RNA transcripts. HTBI primers drove first-round RT-PCR of the TCR CDR3. TCRdb re-called the multiplex PCR reads with MiXCR, one entry per CDR3 protein. The sample yields roughly 600,000 distinct CDR3 sequences, about 14% seen once. Trimming left V 5 bases short and J 0 bases short, with 10 bases between. The germline CDR1 and CDR2 sequences are MNHNS and SASEGT. The CDR3 runs to 14 residues.

The chain joins TRBV6-1 to TRBJ1-1, with D hard to call. Sequenced: blood. The receptor was isolated from a woman in her 50s with Graves' ophthalmopathy. The CDR3 nucleotides are TGTGCCAGCAGTTTCGCTACAGTGAACACTGAAGCTTTCTTT. Its protein is CASSFATVNTEAFF.